Listed below are T cell receptor beta chains from one sample, sequenced in a study of metastatic and nonmetastatic thyroid tumors. MiXCR reprocessed the PCR reads for TCRdb. The sample lists 11,000 to 15,000 clones, 20% to 30% occurring once. Sequencing input: tumor tissue. The source is a female donor with papillary thyroid cancer or a benign thyroid nodule (not recorded which). Some clones in this sample may be carry-over from other donors' samples. Each CDR3 is given with its conserved first and last residue. D genes are given only for firm matches. Size is omitted from some rows. Given values are once, few, many or a class for expanded clones.

J gene | D gene | V gene | clone size | CDR3 DNA | CDR3 protein
TRBJ1-2 | TRBD1 | TRBV30 | many | TGTGCCTGGAGTCCGCGTCTCCCCGGGACAGGGGGCTCCTCTAACTATGGCTACACCTTC | CAWSPRLPGTGGSSNYGYTF
TRBJ2-3 | - | TRBV28 | few | TGTGCCAGCAGTCGACATGCCCCGGGGACGGATACGCAGTATTTT | CASSRHAPGTDTQYF
TRBJ2-7 | - | TRBV6-1 | few | TGTGCCAGCAGTGAACGGGGCGCTTACGAGCAGTACTTC | CASSERGAYEQYF
TRBJ1-2 | - | TRBV28 | - | TGTGCCAGCAGTTTAAGGTGGAACCGGGGGGCAGTCTATGGATACACCTTC | CASSLRWNRGAVYGYTF
TRBJ2-7 | TRBD1 | TRBV24-1 | - | TGTGCCACCAGTGATTCGGGACAGTACTACGAGCAGTACTTC | CATSDSGQYYEQYF
TRBJ1-1 | - | TRBV7-8 | - | TGTGCCAGCAGCTCTCCATATAACACTGAAGCTTTCTTT | CASSSPYNTEAFF
TRBJ1-2 | TRBD1 | TRBV6-1 | few | TGTGCCAGCACTCGTAGTCGACAGGGGGCGACCCTCTATGGCTACACCTTC | CASTRSRQGATLYGYTF
TRBJ2-7 | - | TRBV11-2 | many | TGTGCCAGCAGCTTAGCAGCCAGGGAGGTCTACGAGCAGTACTTC | CASSLAAREVYEQYF
TRBJ2-3 | - | TRBV24-1 | medium-sized | TGTGCCACCAGTGATTTCGGGGGCACAGATACGCAGTATTTT | CATSDFGGTDTQYF
TRBJ2-1 | - | TRBV13 | - | TGTGCCAGCAGCTTAGGGTTGGGCGGATCCTACAATGAGCAGTTCTTC | CASSLGLGGSYNEQFF
TRBJ1-1 | - | TRBV7-2 | many | TGTGCCAGCAGCTTAAGAGGGGGTATGAACACTGAAGCTTTCTTT | CASSLRGGMNTEAFF
TRBJ2-7 | TRBD2 | TRBV6-5 | - | TGTGCCAGCAGTTACTCGACGAGGACGGGAGGAGAGCAGTACTTC | CASSYSTRTGGEQYF
TRBJ1-5 | - | TRBV6-1 | few | TGTGCCAGCTCAAAGGATGGGCAGCCCCAGCATTTT | CASSKDGQPQHF
TRBJ1-5 | - | TRBV5-6 | many | TGTGCCAGCAGCTTGGCCGGGAATAACAATCAGCCCCAGCATTTT | CASSLAGNNNQPQHF
TRBJ1-5 | - | TRBV28 | few | TGTGCCAGCAGTTGGCCGGGGGCATGCAATCAGCCCCAGCATTTT | CASSWPGACNQPQHF
TRBJ1-5 | - | TRBV7-6 | once | TGTGCCAGCAGCTTATTACCCACCGGGGATAGCAATCAGCCCCAGCATTTT | CASSLLPTGDSNQPQHF
TRBJ1-1 | TRBD1 | TRBV20-1 | medium-sized | TGCAGTGCCACGGGCCGGGACAGAGGCGAGAACACTGAAGCTTTCTTT | CSATGRDRGENTEAFF
TRBJ2-7 | TRBD2 | TRBV27 | few | TGTGCCAGCAGCTCAGAGACTAGCGCGATCCACGAGCAGTACTTC | CASSSETSAIHEQYF
TRBJ2-1 | TRBD2 | TRBV5-6 | many | TGTGCCAGCAGCTTGGGTGCTAGCGGATACAATGAGCAGTTCTTC | CASSLGASGYNEQFF
TRBJ2-1 | - | TRBV11-2 | - | TGTGCCAGCATCTCCCGGGTTACCGGTTACAATGAGCAGTTCTTC | CASISRVTGYNEQFF
TRBJ1-1 | - | TRBV5-4 | few | TGTGCCAGCAGCTCCAGGGCGTCCACTGAAGCTTTCTTT | CASSSRASTEAFF
TRBJ2-7 | TRBD1 | TRBV12-3/TRBV12-4 | - | TGTGCCAGCAGTCAGTTTGGGACAGCCATCTACGAGCAGTACTTC | CASSQFGTAIYEQYF
TRBJ1-1 | TRBD1 | TRBV6-1 | large | TGTGCCAGCATGGGCAAGGGGGCCCCTCTCGTCACTGAAGCTTTCTTT | CASMGKGAPLVTEAFF
TRBJ2-2 | - | TRBV16 | - | TGCGCCAGCAGCCAATATTTCGGTAACACTGGGGAGCTGTTTTTT | CASSQYFGNTGELFF
TRBJ1-2 | TRBD1 | TRBV24-1 | - | TGTGCCACCGGACAGGGGACATCGTATGGCTACACCTTC | CATGQGTSYGYTF
TRBJ1-2 | - | TRBV20-1 | - | TGCAGTGCGCCTCTCACCTCCTATGGCTACACCTTC | CSAPLTSYGYTF
TRBJ2-2 | - | TRBV27 | - | TGTGCCAGCAGTCTAGGGGGTTACACCGGGGAGCTGTTTTTT | CASSLGGYTGELFF
TRBJ1-4 | - | TRBV28 | few | TGTGCCAGCAGTTTATCCGGTCTAGAAAAACTGTTTTTT | CASSLSGLEKLFF
TRBJ1-1 | - | TRBV7-9 | many | TGTGCCAGCAGTATAGACGGAAGCGGCACTGAAGCTTTCTTT | CASSIDGSGTEAFF
TRBJ2-7 | TRBD1 | TRBV6-1 | few | TGTGCCAGCAGGCCCAGGGGGCAGTTAGACGAGCAGTACTTC | CASRPRGQLDEQYF
TRBJ2-7 | TRBD2 | TRBV30 | - | TGTGCCTGGAGTTCACTAGCGGGAATTTCTACCTACGAGCAGTACTTC | CAWSSLAGISTYEQYF
TRBJ2-2 | - | TRBV19 | medium-sized | TGTGCCAGTAGTTTTAGCAACACCGGGGAGCTGTTTTTT | CASSFSNTGELFF
TRBJ1-1 | - | TRBV4-2 | medium-sized | TGTGCCAGCAGCCCCAGCCGGGATGGTGGAGCTTTCTTT | CASSPSRDGGAFF
TRBJ2-7 | - | TRBV20-1 | medium-sized | TGCAGTGCTAAGGGGCAGCTAGAGGAGCAGTACTTC | CSAKGQLEEQYF
TRBJ2-3 | TRBD2 | TRBV5-8 | many | TGTGCCAGCAGCTTCTTGCCGGGACTAGGTGAAGATACGCAGTATTTT | CASSFLPGLGEDTQYF
TRBJ1-1 | - | TRBV5-4 | many | TGTGCCAGCAGCGAAGCGGCTATTGACACTGAAGCTTTCTTT | CASSEAAIDTEAFF
TRBJ2-7 | TRBD1 | TRBV5-1 | - | TGCGCCAGCAGCCACACCTCCACAGGGGGCGCGGACGAGCAGTACTTC | CASSHTSTGGADEQYF
TRBJ2-3 | - | TRBV7-8 | many | TGTGCCAGCAGCTGGACATACCAGGTGGATACGCAGTATTTT | CASSWTYQVDTQYF
TRBJ1-5 | TRBD1 | TRBV19 | many | TGTGCCAGTAGTATGGAACAGGGGGTATCTCAGCCCCAGCATTTT | CASSMEQGVSQPQHF